Following are 10 T cell receptor beta chains from one sample sequenced in a study of blood T cell repertoires in COVID-19. Using immunoSEQ multiplex PCR, the repertoire was profiled, and TCRdb retains in-frame clones only, with some absent. The repertoire has some 330,000 clones, over 75% of them found once; the top ten carry under 4.5%. Sample: peripheral blood. The receptors originated from a woman between 45 and 60 years old with active or convalescent COVID-19.

This chain joins TRBV14 and TRBJ2-7, with 11 bases identical to TRBD2. The CDR3 sequence is 15 residues long. CDR1 and CDR2 (germline): SGHDN, FVKESK. V lost 5 bases and J lost 9; bases outside the gene matches: 12. The CDR3 reads CASSGGGLAAQGQYF. The CDR3 DNA reads TGTGCCAGCAGCGGAGGGGGACTAGCGGCCCAGGGGCAGTACTTC.

This clone has just one count. The genes are TRBV19 and TRBJ1-2; TRBD1 matches at 7 bases. The CDR3 runs 16 residues. The V gene's germline CDR1 is LNHDA and CDR2 SQIVND (reference sequence). Trimming cost V 7 bases and J 4 bases; bases outside gene matches: 15. CDR3 region: CASTPRAGQISYGYTF. CDR3 nucleotides: TGTGCCAGTACCCCCCGGGCGGGACAGATTTCCTATGGCTACACCTTC.

The CDR3 sequence: CASSPFQDRSGNTIYF. CDR3 nucleotides: TGTGCCAGCTCACCATTTCAGGACAGGTCCGGAAACACCATATATTTT. V usage is TRBV18 and J usage is TRBJ1-3, with 7 bases identical to TRBD1. CDR3 length equals 16 residues. V lost 2 bases, J lost 4 bases, and 8 bases stayed unmatched. CDR1 is KGHSH, CDR2 LQKENI, per germline.

In its sample, this clone was seen a few times. V and J are TRBV14 and TRBJ2-7, with TRBD1 as a possible D gene (6 bases). V lost 0 bases and J 4 bases, leaving 16 bases between the germline ends. From germline, CDR1 is SGHDN and CDR2 FVKESK. The CDR3 length is 16 residues. The CDR3 sequence is CASSQDTARGDYEQYF. CDR3 in DNA: TGTGCCAGCAGCCAAGATACGGCCAGGGGAGATTACGAGCAGTACTTC.

This clone was seen only a few times. The chain uses TRBV6-2 or TRBV6-3 and TRBJ1-1; 7 nucleotides agree with TRBD1. Losses at the gene ends were 5 bases for V and 3 bases for J; bases not matched to a gene: 6. The length of the CDR3 is 14 residues. The germline CDR1 and CDR2 sequences are MNHEY and SVGEGT. CDR3 sequence (DNA): TGTGCCAGCAGTGCACAGGGGTTTGACACTGAAGCTTTCTTT. Translated, it gives CASSAQGFDTEAFF.

The chain employs TRBV19 and TRBJ1-2; D gene uncertain. V lost 2 bases, J lost 7 bases, and 20 bases lay in between. Germline V gives CDR1 LNHDA, CDR2 SQIVND (reference sequence). The CDR3 consists of 16 residues. DNA for the CDR3: TGTGCCAGTAGTATATCTGGTCGTGGACGCACTAGTGGCTACACCTTC. It encodes CASSISGRGRTSGYTF.

The rearrangement joins TRBV11-2 to TRBJ2-1, with 9 nucleotides matching TRBD2. The trim removed 5 bases at V and 1 base at J, leaving 6 bases unmatched. Germline CDR1 and CDR2: SGHAT and FQNNGV. The CDR3 length is 16 residues. The DNA of the CDR3 is TGTGCCAGCAGCCCGTTAGCGGGAGTGTCCTACAATGAGCAGTTCTTC. Translated: CASSPLAGVSYNEQFF.

This clone appeared a single time. This chain links TRBV5-8 with TRBJ2-2, with D possibly TRBD2 on 8 matching bases. CDR3 length: 17 amino acids. Germline V lookup: CDR1 SGHTS, CDR2 YDEGEE. With 2 bases removed from V and 6 bases from J, the gap between germline ends came to 20 bases. The DNA for the CDR3 is TGTGCCAGCAGCTTACCAGGGGGAAGCGGGAGCGCCGGGGAGCTGTTTTTT. Protein product: CASSLPGGSGSAGELFF.

This chain joins TRBV6-6 and TRBJ1-1; unclear D gene. Germline-derived CDR1 and CDR2 are MNHNY and SVGAGI (reference sequence). Trimming shortened V by 8 bases and J by 2 bases, and 15 bases separated the two germline ends. The CDR3 consists of 14 residues. The CDR3 DNA follows: TGTGCCAGCGCCTTTTTCGGGGAAAACACTGAAGCTTTCTTT. Its protein is CASAFFGENTEAFF.

The V call is TRBV11-2, the J call TRBJ2-5; 7 nucleotides match TRBD2. The ends lost 5 bases at V and 7 bases at J; junction bases unmatched: 7. From germline, CDR1 is SGHAT and CDR2 FQNNGV. The CDR3 sequence is 13 residues long. CDR3 bases: TGTGCCAGCAGCCCGAGGGAGGGTGGGACCCAGTACTTC. Translated, it gives CASSPREGGTQYF.